Sequencing of this T cell receptor beta chain was carried out in a study of blood T cell repertoires in COVID-19. Germline V lookup: CDR1 SGHRS, CDR2 YFSETQ. V was clipped by 1 base and J by 10 bases; unmatched bases: 2. This CDR3 is built from 13 residues. Per the original data handling: Amplifying reference gene primers gave estimates of nucleated cell counts. Using immunoSEQ multiplex PCR, the repertoire was profiled, and TCRdb retains in-frame clones only, with some absent. Clone size and the V and J calls come from that table; the DNA yielded D and trimming. The table shows 140,000 or so clones, with approximately 84% occurring only once.

This TCR was sampled from a woman between 18 and 29 years old who had been exposed to COVID-19. Sequencing was performed on PBMCs or T cells enriched from blood (not recorded which). V gene TRBV5-1 combines with J gene TRBJ1-6; 7 bases line up with TRBD1. DNA of the CDR3: TGCGCCAGCAGCTTGACAGGGGAATCACCCCTCCACTTT. This gives the protein CASSLTGESPLHF.